Listed below are T cell receptor beta chains from one sample, sequenced in a study of beta chain features in type 1 diabetes. Clones were sequenced by immunoSEQ multiplex PCR, and TCRdb holds only the in-frame ones, with some missing. Here the sample spans 35,000 to 50,000 clones, roughly 50% being singletons. The sample consisted of stem cell memory CD4+ T cells from blood. These receptors were obtained from a woman younger than 45 in good health. CDR3s include the opening cysteine and the closing phenylalanine or tryptophan. D genes are given only for firm matches. Clone size, where shown, is once, few, many, or a class for clones that have expanded.

D gene	clone size	V gene	J gene	CDR3 protein	CDR3 DNA
TRBD2	few	TRBV7-2	TRBJ2-1	CASSLVGGSSYNEQFF	TGTGCCAGCAGCTTAGTCGGCGGGAGCTCCTACAATGAGCAGTTCTTC
TRBD1	.	TRBV7-3	TRBJ1-2	CASSGTGGDGYTF	TGTGCCAGCAGCGGTACAGGGGGCGATGGCTACACCTTC
.	.	TRBV7-3	TRBJ2-1	CASSAGQTYNEQFF	TGTGCCAGCAGCGCAGGCCAGACGTACAATGAGCAGTTCTTC
.	.	TRBV5-1	TRBJ2-3	CASSLSGQPTDTQYF	TGCGCCAGCAGCTTGTCTGGACAACCTACAGATACGCAGTATTTT
TRBD2	.	TRBV11-2	TRBJ2-1	CASSLVAGGWNEQFF	TGTGCCAGCAGCTTAGTGGCGGGAGGGTGGAATGAGCAGTTCTTC
.	once	TRBV29-1	TRBJ1-1	CSGSHMNTEAFF	TGCAGCGGGTCTCACATGAACACTGAAGCTTTCTTT
.	few	TRBV7-8	TRBJ2-3	CASSPGSGSPVDTQYF	TGTGCCAGCAGCCCCGGGAGCGGATCGCCTGTCGATACGCAGTATTTT
.	.	TRBV28	TRBJ1-2	CASSFGGLRGYTF	TGTGCCAGCAGTTTTGGAGGTCTCCGGGGCTACACCTTC
.	.	TRBV7-9	TRBJ1-5	CASSLQGNQPQHF	TGTGCCAGCAGCTTACAGGGGAATCAGCCCCAGCATTTT
.	.	TRBV10-3	TRBJ2-7	CAIGPGLPAEQYF	TGTGCCATCGGACCGGGACTCCCAGCCGAGCAGTACTTC
TRBD2	.	TRBV5-4	TRBJ2-3	CASSLGTSGIVVADTQYF	TGTGCCAGCAGCTTGGGGACTAGCGGGATAGTCGTGGCAGATACGCAGTATTTT
.	.	TRBV7-9	TRBJ2-5	CASSLAGGLQETQYF	TGTGCCAGCAGCTTAGCGGGAGGCCTCCAAGAGACCCAGTACTTC
.	.	TRBV5-5	TRBJ1-2	CASSFDRTSGGYTF	TGTGCCAGCAGCTTCGACAGGACTTCGGGTGGCTACACCTTC
.	.	TRBV7-8	TRBJ1-4	CASSLVGGATNEKLFF	TGTGCCAGCAGCTTAGTGGGTGGGGCGACTAATGAAAAACTGTTTTTT
TRBD2	few	TRBV6-5	TRBJ2-4	CASSYSGRDENIQYF	TGTGCCAGCAGTTACTCGGGGAGGGATGAAAACATTCAGTACTTC
.	.	TRBV5-4	TRBJ2-3	CASSYGQQSTDTQYF	TGTGCCAGCAGCTATGGGCAGCAAAGCACAGATACGCAGTATTTT
TRBD1	few	TRBV29-1	TRBJ2-1	CSVTGTGPYNEQFF	TGCAGCGTTACCGGGACAGGGCCCTACAATGAGCAGTTCTTC
TRBD1	.	TRBV7-2	TRBJ1-2	CASSHPQGIDYGYTF	TGTGCCAGCAGCCATCCACAGGGGATTGACTATGGCTACACCTTC
.	.	TRBV6-1	TRBJ1-1	CASSDHGGPEAFF	TGTGCCAGCAGTGATCACGGGGGTCCTGAAGCTTTCTTT
.	.	TRBV7-2	TRBJ2-3	CASSREGDTQYF	TGTGCCAGCAGCCGCGAGGGAGATACGCAGTATTTT
.	.	TRBV18	TRBJ2-2	CASSPGRIPGTGELFF	TGTGCCAGCTCTCCAGGCAGAATTCCGGGCACCGGGGAGCTGTTTTTT
.	few	TRBV29-1	TRBJ2-2	CSVGGTLAGELFF	TGCAGCGTTGGCGGGACTCTGGCCGGGGAGCTGTTTTTT
TRBD1	.	TRBV5-6	TRBJ2-7	CASSFFDRVYEQYF	TGTGCCAGCAGCTTTTTTGACAGGGTATACGAGCAGTACTTC
TRBD1	.	TRBV2	TRBJ2-2	CASRLRGPGELFF	TGTGCCAGCAGGCTCAGGGGGCCCGGGGAGCTGTTTTTT
.	few	TRBV2	TRBJ2-2	CASSVGYTGELFF	TGTGCCAGCAGTGTTGGCTACACCGGGGAGCTGTTTTTT
TRBD1	.	TRBV19	TRBJ2-5	CASKSWTGQETQYF	TGTGCCAGTAAATCGTGGACAGGCCAAGAGACCCAGTACTTC
.	.	TRBV21-1	TRBJ2-3	CASSKERTEGWSDTQYF	TGTGCCAGCAGCAAAGAGAGGACAGAGGGATGGAGTGATACGCAGTATTTT
.	few	TRBV11-1	TRBJ1-1	CASSARRDLNTEAFF	TGTGCCAGCAGCGCCCGTAGAGACTTGAACACTGAAGCTTTCTTT
TRBD2	few	TRBV11-1	TRBJ2-1	CASSPRLARSYNEQFF	TGTGCCAGCAGCCCCAGACTAGCGCGCTCCTACAATGAGCAGTTCTTC
TRBD1	once	TRBV6-4	TRBJ2-1	CASSGYWGQGNNEQFF	TGTGCCAGCAGTGGCTATTGGGGACAGGGAAACAATGAGCAGTTCTTC
.	few	TRBV29-1	TRBJ1-1	CSGRRDFTEAFF	TGCAGCGGGAGACGGGACTTCACTGAAGCTTTCTTT
.	.	TRBV30	TRBJ2-1	CACSDQQGNEQFF	TGTGCCTGTTCCGACCAGCAGGGCAATGAGCAGTTCTTC
.	.	TRBV30	TRBJ1-5	CAWSGLSVNQPQHF	TGTGCCTGGAGTGGTTTGTCAGTCAATCAGCCCCAGCATTTT
TRBD2	few	TRBV7-2	TRBJ2-5	CASSTGLPHETQYF	TGTGCCAGCAGCACGGGACTACCCCATGAGACCCAGTACTTC
TRBD1	.	TRBV28	TRBJ2-7	CASRAGTGGNEQYF	TGTGCCAGCAGAGCCGGGACAGGGGGAAACGAGCAGTACTTC
.	.	TRBV14	TRBJ2-1	CASSQGRVTEQFF	TGTGCCAGCAGCCAAGGCAGGGTTACTGAGCAGTTCTTC
.	.	TRBV6-5	TRBJ2-5	CATGLLKETQYF	TGTGCCACCGGACTCTTAAAAGAGACCCAGTACTTC
TRBD2	few	TRBV18	TRBJ2-7	CASSPRAGVYEQYF	TGTGCCAGCTCACCCCGAGCGGGAGTCTACGAGCAGTACTTC
.	.	TRBV27	TRBJ1-2	CASSLSLVEDSIYGYTF	TGTGCCAGCAGTTTATCGCTCGTTGAGGATTCCATATATGGCTACACCTTC
TRBD1	.	TRBV7-2	TRBJ1-4	CASSLGQGSTNEKLFF	TGTGCCAGCAGCCTCGGACAGGGATCAACTAATGAAAAACTGTTTTTT
.	few	TRBV7-9	TRBJ1-1	CASSSTVMNTEAFF	TGTGCCAGCAGCTCGACAGTTATGAACACTGAAGCTTTCTTT
TRBD2	.	TRBV7-2	TRBJ2-5	CASSPMGLAGGRETQYF	TGTGCCAGCAGCCCTATGGGTCTAGCGGGAGGCCGGGAGACCCAGTACTTC
TRBD2	.	TRBV15	TRBJ2-2	CATRVMGLAFGELFF	TGTGCCACCAGGGTCATGGGACTAGCGTTCGGGGAGCTGTTTTTT
.	few	TRBV5-8	TRBJ2-6	CASSLAVSSGANVLTF	TGTGCCAGCAGCTTGGCAGTCTCATCTGGGGCCAACGTCCTGACTTTC
.	few	TRBV28	TRBJ2-5	CASSLRLGAWQETQYF	TGTGCCAGCAGTTTACGGCTAGGGGCCTGGCAAGAGACCCAGTACTTC
.	few	TRBV10-2	TRBJ2-1	CASSWERPSSYNEQFF	TGCGCCAGCAGTTGGGAGCGGCCGAGCTCCTACAATGAGCAGTTCTTC
TRBD2	few	TRBV6-6	TRBJ2-1	CASSYRLANSYNEQFF	TGTGCCAGCAGTTACAGACTAGCGAACTCCTACAATGAGCAGTTCTTC
.	.	TRBV2	TRBJ1-4	CASSPLGGLTNEKLFF	TGTGCCAGCAGCCCATTAGGCGGCCTAACTAATGAAAAACTGTTTTTT
.	.	TRBV28	TRBJ1-2	CASTFGAGLGYTF	TGTGCCAGCACCTTTGGGGCAGGGCTGGGCTACACCTTC
TRBD1	.	TRBV19	TRBJ2-4	CASSIYPRDSKNIQYF	TGTGCCAGTAGTATATACCCTAGGGACAGCAAAAACATTCAGTACTTC
.	.	TRBV2	TRBJ1-5	CASSEFGQGSNQPQHF	TGTGCCAGCAGTGAATTCGGCCAGGGGTCGAATCAGCCCCAGCATTTT
TRBD2	.	TRBV27	TRBJ2-1	CASSPSGGNEQFF	TGTGCCAGCAGTCCCTCGGGAGGGAATGAGCAGTTCTTC
.	.	TRBV28	TRBJ1-2	CASSLWAQDYGYTF	TGTGCCAGCAGTTTATGGGCTCAGGACTATGGCTACACCTTC
.	.	TRBV23-1	TRBJ2-4	CASSQFPGKYIQYF	TGCGCCAGCAGTCAATTTCCAGGTAAGTACATTCAGTACTTC